These 5 T cell receptor beta chains came from one sample sequenced in a study of shared clonotypes between healthy human individuals. Clones were sequenced by immunoSEQ multiplex PCR, and TCRdb holds only the in-frame ones, with some missing. The sample has approximately 640,000 clones, approximately 75% seen once. The specimen sequenced was memory CD4+ T cells sorted from blood. Described subset: CD45RA-negative fraction. The receptors stem from a woman in her thirties in good health.

This clone turned up a few times. This chain connects TRBV5-1 to TRBJ2-7; 10 positions agree with TRBD2. The germline V gene has CDR1 SGHRS and CDR2 YFSETQ. V lost 0 bases and J lost 3; bases outside the gene matches: 9. This CDR3 has 17 residues. CDR3 DNA sequence: TGCGCCAGCAGCTTGGTCCCTGGGTCTAGCGGGAGCTACGAGCAGTACTTC. It specifies CASSLVPGSSGSYEQYF.

The chain recombines TRBV2 with TRBJ2-5; 8 nucleotides match TRBD2. J lost 5 bases, V lost 7 bases, and 6 bases had no gene match. Germline V lookup: CDR1 SNHLY, CDR2 FYNNEI. This CDR3 is built from 13 residues. The CDR3 DNA sequence: TGTGCCAGCATTAGGCGGGGGGCGGAGACCCAGTACTTC. Translating it yields CASIRRGAETQYF.

The chain carries TRBV30 and TRBJ1-2; TRBD1 aligns across 7 bases. Looked up from germline, CDR1 is GTSNPN and CDR2 is SVGIG (reference sequence). After removal of 4 bases from V and 6 bases from J, the junction contained 8 bases not matched to a gene. There are 13 residues in the CDR3. CDR3 sequence (DNA): TGTGCCTGGAACAGACAGGGTAAAAATGGCTACACCTTC. Translation: CAWNRQGKNGYTF.

This chain connects TRBV15 to TRBJ2-1; 13 nucleotides line up with TRBD2. Losses at the gene ends were 2 bases for V and 9 bases for J; bases not matched to a gene: 7. The germline gives CDR1 LNHNV, CDR2 YYDKDF (reference sequence). The CDR3 contains 16 residues. The CDR3 DNA sequence: TGTGCCACCAGCAGAACTAGCGGGAGGGCCAAGGGTGAGCAGTTCTTC. This translates into CATSRTSGRAKGEQFF.

This chain links TRBV6-1 with TRBJ1-5; a weak D match, TRBD1 (5 bases). V lost 4 bases, J lost 6 bases, and 19 bases lay in between. The CDR3 has 16 amino acids. CDR1 and CDR2 (germline): MNHNS, SASEGT. CDR3: CASSVTRVGEGQPQHF. DNA for the CDR3: TGTGCCAGCAGTGTCACAAGGGTAGGGGAAGGTCAGCCCCAGCATTTT.